Shown below are 28 T cell receptor beta chains from a single sample sequenced in a study of blood T cell repertoires in COVID-19. Here immunoSEQ multiplex PCR was the method, and the copy in TCRdb shows in-frame clones only, minus some. The table lists about 280,000 clones, approximately 78% of them singletons. The specimen was PBMCs or T cells enriched from blood (not recorded which). All receptors come from a man in his forties who had been exposed to COVID-19.

The rearrangement joins TRBV5-1 to TRBJ2-7; 9 nucleotides line up with TRBD2. The trim removed 2 bases at V and 5 bases at J, leaving 2 bases unmatched. CDR3 length equals 13 residues. Looked up from germline, CDR1 is SGHRS and CDR2 is YFSETQ. The CDR3 sequence: CASSFLAGDEQYF. In DNA form, the CDR3 reads TGCGCCAGCAGCTTCTTAGCGGGAGACGAGCAGTACTTC.

The chain has TRBV7-3 and TRBJ2-1; 7 bases are shared with TRBD2. There are 15 residues in the CDR3. The J segment lost 0 bases and the V segment lost 3 bases, leaving 2 bases of the junction unmatched. CDR1 is SGHTA and CDR2 is FQGTGA in the germline V gene. The CDR3 DNA follows: TGTGCCAGCAGCTTTTGGGGGGGCTCCTACAATGAGCAGTTCTTC. It specifies CASSFWGGSYNEQFF.

The gene calls are TRBV5-1 and TRBJ1-3; 8 positions agree with TRBD1. CDR3 length equals 14 residues. Germline loops: CDR1 SGHRS, CDR2 YFSETQ. Trimming removed 3 bases from V and 7 bases from J; junction bases left unmatched: 6. The CDR3: CASSSRTGTNTIYF. CDR3 nucleotides: TGCGCCAGCAGCTCGAGGACAGGGACTAACACCATATATTTT.

This chain joins TRBV3-1 (or the pseudogene TRBV3-2) and TRBJ2-2; TRBD2 matches 8 bases. V was pared by 4 bases and J by 5 bases, with 12 bases of the junction left unmatched. The CDR3 covers 17 residues. Germline values: CDR1 LGHDT, CDR2 YNNKEL (reference sequence). The CDR3 DNA reads TGTGCCAGCAGCCTGGTAGCGGGGAGGCGTTCAACCGGGGAGCTGTTTTTT. This codes for CASSLVAGRRSTGELFF.

The V call is TRBV12-3 or TRBV12-4, the J call TRBJ1-2, with D possibly TRBD1 on 6 matching bases. V was trimmed by 5 bases and J by 7 bases, leaving 14 bases between them. This CDR3 has 13 residues. DNA for the CDR3: TGTGCCAGCAGTCTACAGGGTATATTTGGCTACACCTTC. It translates to CASSLQGIFGYTF.

The rearrangement uses TRBV10-3 and TRBJ2-3; 14 positions match TRBD2. Germline V gene data show CDR1 as ENHRY and CDR2 as SYGVKD. Trimming removed 3 bases from V and 4 bases from J; junction bases left unmatched: 6. The CDR3 extends over 17 amino acids. The CDR3 nucleotides read TGTGCCATCAGTGAACAAAGACTAGCGGGAGGGCCAGATACGCAGTATTTT. This encodes CAISEQRLAGGPDTQYF.

The chain uses TRBV3-1 (or the pseudogene TRBV3-2) and TRBJ1-5; 7 bases match TRBD1. The CDR3 contains 14 residues. After removal of 1 base from V and 6 bases from J, the junction contained 3 bases not matched to a gene. The V gene's germline CDR1 is LGHDT and CDR2 YNNKEL (reference sequence). The CDR3 sequence: CASSQGQGFQPQHF. The CDR3 DNA reads as TGTGCCAGCAGCCAAGGACAGGGATTTCAGCCCCAGCATTTT.

This chain connects TRBV10-1 to TRBJ2-5, with TRBD1 matching over 11 bases. Trimming removed 7 bases from V and 11 bases from J; junction bases left unmatched: 15. The CDR3 sequence is 15 residues long. The germline CDR1 and CDR2 sequences are WNHNN and SYGVQD (reference sequence). This CDR3 is CASITNRDRGAPQYF. The CDR3 DNA follows: TGCGCCAGCATTACAAACCGGGACAGGGGGGCCCCTCAGTACTTC.

This sequence joins TRBV11-2 and TRBJ2-4; tentatively, D is TRBD1 (6 bases). This CDR3 region has 15 residues. Germline V gives CDR1 SGHAT, CDR2 FQNNGV. With 5 bases removed from V and 8 bases from J, the gap between germline ends came to 19 bases. The CDR3 DNA is TGTGCCAGCAGCCGAGGGGGTCTTGAGGGGGACATTCAGTACTTC. This codes for CASSRGGLEGDIQYF.

The rearrangement joins TRBV5-4 to TRBJ2-7, with 7 bases aligning to TRBD1. This CDR3 has 13 amino acids. From germline, CDR1 is SGHNT and CDR2 YYREEE (reference sequence). The J segment lost 2 bases and the V segment lost 5 bases, leaving 4 bases of the junction unmatched. The CDR3 bases are TGTGCCAGCAGTCAAGACAGGGCCTACGAGCAGTACTTC. Protein: CASSQDRAYEQYF.

The CDR3 DNA sequence: TGTGCCAGCAGCTTAGGACAGGGGGTATCGTACACTGAAGCTTTCTTT. This codes for CASSLGQGVSYTEAFF. The chain recombines TRBV13 with TRBJ1-1, with TRBD1 identical over 8 bases. The V segment lost 0 bases and the J segment 3 bases; nucleotides outside the gene matches: 6. CDR1 is PRHDT and CDR2 is FYEKMQ in the germline V gene (reference sequence). The CDR3 loop spans 16 amino acids. The full variable domain, in which reference TRBV13 and TRBJ1-1 provide the parts outside the CDR3, is AAGVIQSPRHLIKEKRETATLKCYPIPRHDTVYWYQQGPGQDPQFLISFYEKMQSDKGSIPDRFSAQQFSDYHSELNMSSLELGDSALYFCASSLGQGVSYTEAFFGQGTRLTVV.

This clone was counted at least ten times. The chain combines TRBV5-4 with TRBJ1-3; D is undetermined. V was cut by 0 bases and J by 4 bases, with 8 bases left in between. This CDR3 spans 14 amino acids. Germline V CDR1 and CDR2: SGHNT, YYREEE (reference sequence). CDR3 in amino acids: CASSLDGLGNTIYF. CDR3 sequence (DNA): TGTGCCAGCAGCTTGGACGGTCTCGGAAACACCATATATTTT.

The genes are TRBV6-5 and TRBJ1-2; D not certain. Trimming left V 0 bases short and J 2 bases short, with 7 bases between. Germline loops: CDR1 MNHEY, CDR2 SVGAGI. The length of the CDR3 is 14 residues. The CDR3 reads CASSYSTVNYGYTF. CDR3 DNA: TGTGCCAGCAGTTACTCAACAGTGAACTATGGCTACACCTTC.

The rearrangement joins TRBV2 to TRBJ1-5; D possibly corresponds to TRBD1 (6 bases). The CDR3 is 14 residues long. Per the germline V gene, CDR1 is SNHLY and CDR2 is FYNNEI. V was cut by 3 bases and J by 3 bases, with 9 bases left in between. CDR3 in DNA: TGTGCCAGCAGTGACCGGACAGTCAATCAGCCCCAGCATTTT. It codes for CASSDRTVNQPQHF.

The chain has TRBV14 and TRBJ1-2; TRBD1 matches 10 bases. This CDR3 has 15 amino acids. The ends lost 4 bases at V and 2 bases at J; junction bases unmatched: 4. Germline assignment: CDR1 SGHDN and CDR2 FVKESK. The CDR3 DNA sequence: TGTGCCAGCAGCCGAGTGACAGGGGGCAACTATGGCTACACCTTC. Translated, it gives CASSRVTGGNYGYTF.

This clone was recorded a few times. The rearrangement joins TRBV11-2 to TRBJ2-1, with D tentatively TRBD2 (6 bases). The CDR3 spans 14 residues. V gave up 3 bases and J gave up 7 bases, with 13 bases separating them. Germline V gives CDR1 SGHAT, CDR2 FQNNGV. The CDR3 sequence is CASSFSLAANEQFF. As DNA, the CDR3 is TGTGCCAGCAGCTTCAGTTTAGCGGCTAATGAGCAGTTCTTC.

This chain connects TRBV5-5 to TRBJ2-7, with 13 bases that match TRBD2. J lost 11 bases, V lost 4 bases, and 3 bases had no gene match. This CDR3 comprises 12 residues. Germline values: CDR1 SGHKS, CDR2 YYEKEE (reference sequence). The CDR3, as DNA: TGTGCCAGCAGCAAAACTAGCGGGAGGGAGTACTTC. This sequence encodes CASSKTSGREYF.

This clone has a count of ten or more. V is TRBV27 and J is TRBJ1-2, with 7 bases aligning to TRBD1. Germline V gene data show CDR1 as MNHEY and CDR2 as SMNVEV (reference sequence). Trimming removed 2 bases from V and 7 bases from J; junction bases left unmatched: 7. The length of the CDR3 is 14 residues. The CDR3: CASSLRGQDGGYTF. CDR3 nucleotide sequence: TGTGCCAGCAGTTTAAGAGGACAGGACGGTGGCTACACCTTC.

The V and J genes are TRBV19 and TRBJ2-7; D ambiguous. The CDR3 sequence is 13 residues long. The V gene's germline CDR1 is LNHDA and CDR2 SQIVND (reference sequence). V was pared by 5 bases and J by 1 base, with 9 bases between. The CDR3 DNA sequence: TGTGCCAGTAGTCATCCCCATTCCTACGAGCAGTACTTC. It encodes CASSHPHSYEQYF.

This chain connects TRBV30 to TRBJ2-1, with D possibly matching TRBD1 (6 bases). The germline CDR1 and CDR2 sequences are GTSNPN and SVGIG (reference sequence). V lost 8 bases and J lost 7, with 18 bases in between. CDR3 length: 13 amino acids. This chain's CDR3 is CARKSPGQNEQFF. CDR3 sequence (DNA): TGTGCCAGAAAATCACCGGGACAAAATGAGCAGTTCTTC.

For the CDR3, the DNA is TGCGCCAGCAGCCCACGGACAGACGGAAACACCATATATTTT. It codes for CASSPRTDGNTIYF. The gene calls are TRBV5-1 and TRBJ1-3; the D gene is possibly TRBD1 (6 bases). CDR1 and CDR2 (germline): SGHRS, YFSETQ. Trimming removed 4 bases from V and 4 bases from J, with 12 bases in between. This CDR3 has 14 amino acids.

The CDR3 reads CASSIEGVGYNEQFF. The CDR3 bases are TGTGCCAGTAGTATTGAGGGAGTGGGATACAATGAGCAGTTCTTC. This rearrangement joins TRBV19 to TRBJ2-1; TRBD2 is a possible D gene (5 bases). The CDR3 totals 15 residues. The germline CDR1 and CDR2 sequences are LNHDA and SQIVND (reference sequence). With 3 bases removed from V and 4 bases from J, the gap between germline ends came to 13 bases.

This clone was observed once. V usage is TRBV5-1 and J usage is TRBJ2-2; TRBD2 matches at 12 bases. The CDR3 is 16 amino acids. Germline assignment: CDR1 SGHRS and CDR2 YFSETQ. V lost 3 bases and J lost 6; bases outside the gene matches: 6. CDR3 DNA sequence: TGCGCCAGCAGCTGGGCCCTAGCGGGAGGGGCCGGGGAGCTGTTTTTT. Translating it yields CASSWALAGGAGELFF.

V gene TRBV11-2 combines with J gene TRBJ2-5, with 7 nucleotides matching TRBD2. From germline, CDR1 is SGHAT and CDR2 FQNNGV. J gave up 2 bases and V 6 bases, and 9 bases lay outside the gene matches. The CDR3 consists of 15 residues. In DNA, the CDR3 is TGTGCCAGCAGTTTTGAGGGGACTAAACAAGAGACCCAGTACTTC. It translates to CASSFEGTKQETQYF. The full variable domain, with the rest looked up from reference TRBV11-2 and TRBJ2-5, is EAGVAQSPRYKIIEKRQSVAFWCNPISGHATLYWYQQILGQGPKLLIQFQNNGVVDDSQLPKDRFSAERLKGVDSTLKIQPAKLEDSAVYLCASSFEGTKQETQYFGPGTRLLVL.

The rearrangement uses TRBV18 and TRBJ1-6, with TRBD1 matching 7 bases. The CDR3 is 15 residues long. Germline V gene data show CDR1 as KGHSH and CDR2 as LQKENI. V gave up 3 bases and J gave up 9 bases; unmatched junction bases: 8. CDR3 loop: CASSPRQGSGSPLHF. Here the CDR3 DNA reads TGTGCCAGCTCACCGAGACAGGGTAGTGGTTCACCCCTCCACTTT.

This chain links TRBV7-3 with TRBJ1-2; 9 bases match TRBD1. The CDR3 is 15 amino acids. Trimming at V came to 1 base and at J to 8 bases, leaving 8 bases not matched to a gene. CDR1 and CDR2 (germline): SGHTA, FQGTGA. CDR3 protein: CASSLNSGQGGGYTF. In DNA form, the CDR3 reads TGTGCCAGCAGCTTAAATTCGGGACAGGGTGGAGGCTACACCTTC.

This chain links TRBV30 with TRBJ2-5; a possible D gene is TRBD2 (5 bases). The CDR3 is made up of 16 amino acids. Germline CDR1 GTSNPN, CDR2 SVGIG (reference sequence). Trimming shortened V by 0 bases and J by 0 bases, and 14 bases separated the two germline ends. The CDR3 region is CAWSVIGVGDQETQYF. CDR3 DNA sequence: TGTGCCTGGAGTGTGATTGGGGTCGGGGACCAAGAGACCCAGTACTTC. Full variable domain (rest looked up from reference TRBV30 and TRBJ2-5): SQTIHQWPATLVQPVGSPLSLECTVEGTSNPNLYWYRQAAGRGLQLLFYSVGIGQISSEVPQNLSASRPQDRQFILSSKKLLLSDSGFYLCAWSVIGVGDQETQYFGPGTRLLVL.

V and J are TRBV7-2 and TRBJ1-5, with D perhaps matching TRBD1 (6 bases). Trimming shortened V by 6 bases and J by 2 bases, and 17 bases separated the two germline ends. In germline, CDR1 is SGHTA, CDR2 FQGNSA. The CDR3 consists of 16 residues. CDR3 nucleotides: TGTGCCAGCAGACGCCGACACAGGGACGGCAATCAGCCCCAGCATTTT. As protein: CASRRRHRDGNQPQHF.